What follows is one T cell receptor (beta chain) and its context. This record belongs to a study of blood T cell repertoires in COVID-19. Across the study: The cDNA or gDNA used as material had been derived from T cells, B-cell-depleted T cells, or PBMCs.

The repertoire was sequenced with immunoSEQ multiplex PCR; TCRdb's copy has only in-frame clones and lacks some. Of roughly 250,000 clones listed, around 87% are singletons. Germline V lookup: CDR1 SGHRS, CDR2 YFSETQ. CDR3 size: 14 residues. V gave up 3 bases and J gave up 6 bases; unmatched junction bases: 7. The clonotype originates from a woman in her forties with acute COVID-19. Sequenced material: PBMCs or T cells enriched from blood (not recorded which). V gene TRBV5-1 combines with J gene TRBJ1-2, with TRBD1 matching over 8 bases. CDR3 residues: CASSYNGQGDGYTF. CDR3 sequence (DNA): TGCGCCAGCAGCTATAACGGACAGGGCGATGGCTACACCTTC.